This T cell receptor (beta chain) appears in the sequencing data of a study of cytomegalovirus exposure and HLA in healthy donors. Study context: Under 85% of 398 genotyped donors fell in the Caucasian-associated ancestry cluster.

At the time of sampling, donors were nominally healthy, though unrecorded immune exposures were likely. The primer mix had 60 Vbeta and 13 Jbeta primers. Clones were read by immunoSEQ multiplex PCR, and TCRdb kept only the in-frame ones, dropping some. The data contain tens of thousands of clones, 81% of them singletons. The study, taken as a whole, reports: A list of roughly 160 TCR beta chains associated with cytomegalovirus was given.

Comment on this clone: Its target is not known.

CDR1 and CDR2 (germline): SGDLS, YYNGEE. The CDR3 loop spans 15 amino acids. V was pared by 3 bases and J by 3 bases, with 6 bases of the junction left unmatched. The rearrangement links TRBV9 to TRBJ1-1; 9 positions agree with TRBD1. The clonotype originates from a man aged 45-65 years in good health and CMV-seronegative. The sample consisted of PBMCs. The CDR3 DNA is TGTGCCAGCAGCGCATCGGGACAGGGCGACACTGAAGCTTTCTTT. Amino acids: CASSASGQGDTEAFF. The entire variable domain, with the rest obtained from reference TRBV9 and TRBJ1-1, is as follows: DSGVTQTPKHLITATGQRVTLRCSPRSGDLSVYWYQQSLDQGLQFLIQYYNGEERAKGNILERFSAQQFPDLHSELNLSSLELGDSALYFCASSASGQGDTEAFFGQGTRLTVV.